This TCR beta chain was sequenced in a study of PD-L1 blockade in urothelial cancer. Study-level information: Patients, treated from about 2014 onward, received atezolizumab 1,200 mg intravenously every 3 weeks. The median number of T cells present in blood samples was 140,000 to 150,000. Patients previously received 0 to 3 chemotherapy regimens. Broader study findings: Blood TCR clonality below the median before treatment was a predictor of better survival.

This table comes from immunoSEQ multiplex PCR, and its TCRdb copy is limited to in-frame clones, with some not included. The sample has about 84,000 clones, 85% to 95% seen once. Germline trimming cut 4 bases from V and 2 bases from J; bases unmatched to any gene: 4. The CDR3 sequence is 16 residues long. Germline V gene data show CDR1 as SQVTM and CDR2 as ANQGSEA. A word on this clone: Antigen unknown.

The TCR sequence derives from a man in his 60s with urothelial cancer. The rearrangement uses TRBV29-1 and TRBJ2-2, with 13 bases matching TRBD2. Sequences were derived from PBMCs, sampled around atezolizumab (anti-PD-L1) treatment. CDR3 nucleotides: TGCAGCGTTGTACTAGCGGGAGGGCCAAACACCGGGGAGCTGTTTTTT. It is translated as CSVVLAGGPNTGELFF.